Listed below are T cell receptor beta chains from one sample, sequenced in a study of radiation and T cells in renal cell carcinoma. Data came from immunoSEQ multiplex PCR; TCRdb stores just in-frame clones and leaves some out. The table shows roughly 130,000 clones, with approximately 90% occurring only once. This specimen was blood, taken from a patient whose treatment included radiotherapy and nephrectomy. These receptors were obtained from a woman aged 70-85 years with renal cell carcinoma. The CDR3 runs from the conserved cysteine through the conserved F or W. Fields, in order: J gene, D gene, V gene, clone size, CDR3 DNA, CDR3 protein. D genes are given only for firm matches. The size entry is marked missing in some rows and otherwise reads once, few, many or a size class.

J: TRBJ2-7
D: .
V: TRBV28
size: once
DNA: TGTGCCAGCAGTCTCCCAAGATACGAGCAGTACTTC
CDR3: CASSLPRYEQYF

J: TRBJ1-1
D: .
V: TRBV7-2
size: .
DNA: TGTGCCAGCAGCTTATCGGTAGGAGTGAACACTGAAGCTTTCTTT
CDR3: CASSLSVGVNTEAFF

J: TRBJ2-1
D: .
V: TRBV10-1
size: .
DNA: TGCGCCAGCAGGGTTGAGGAAAATGAGCAGTTCTTC
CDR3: CASRVEENEQFF

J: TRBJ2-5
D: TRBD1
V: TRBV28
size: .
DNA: TGTGCCAGCAGTCCCCCGCGACAGGGGGTCGAGACCCAGTACTTC
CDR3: CASSPPRQGVETQYF

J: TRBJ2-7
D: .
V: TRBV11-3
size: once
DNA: TGTGCCAGCAGTCTTACCTACGAGCAGTACTTC
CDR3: CASSLTYEQYF

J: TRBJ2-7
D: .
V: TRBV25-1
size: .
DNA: TGTGCCAGCAGTGGCACCGGGACACGTAACTCCTACGAGCAGTACTTC
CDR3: CASSGTGTRNSYEQYF

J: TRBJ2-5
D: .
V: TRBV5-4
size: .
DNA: TGTGCCAGCAGATTAGACCGCCTCCAAGAGACCCAGTACTTC
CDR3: CASRLDRLQETQYF

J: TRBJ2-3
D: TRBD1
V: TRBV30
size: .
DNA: TGTGCCTGGAGTGCCGGGACAGGCACAGATACGCAGTATTTT
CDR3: CAWSAGTGTDTQYF

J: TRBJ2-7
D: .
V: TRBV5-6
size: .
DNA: TGTGCCAGCAGCAGGTTCGGTCAGGGTGTGAGCGAGCAGTACTTC
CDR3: CASSRFGQGVSEQYF

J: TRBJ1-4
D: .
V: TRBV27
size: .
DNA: TGTGCCAGCAGTGCCCCGGGACAAACTAATGAAAAACTGTTTTTT
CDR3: CASSAPGQTNEKLFF